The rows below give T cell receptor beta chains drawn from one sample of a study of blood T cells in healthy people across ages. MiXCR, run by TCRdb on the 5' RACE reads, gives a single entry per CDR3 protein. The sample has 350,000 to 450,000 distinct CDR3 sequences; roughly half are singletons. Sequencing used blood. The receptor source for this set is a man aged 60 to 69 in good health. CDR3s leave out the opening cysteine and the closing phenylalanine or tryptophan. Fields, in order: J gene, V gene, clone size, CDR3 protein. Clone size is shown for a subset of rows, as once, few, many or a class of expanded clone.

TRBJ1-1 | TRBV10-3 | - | ASTGQLNTEAF
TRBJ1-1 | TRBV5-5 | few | ASSFGTGDTEAF
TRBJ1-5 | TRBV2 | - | ASSPDREGQPQH
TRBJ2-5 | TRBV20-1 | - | SSDQVETQY
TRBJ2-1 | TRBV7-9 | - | ASSVSGDREEF
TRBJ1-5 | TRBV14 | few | ASSQRGNNQPQH
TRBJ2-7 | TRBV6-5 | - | ASSYASGRAHYEQY
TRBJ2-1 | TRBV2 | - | ASNEREVNEQF
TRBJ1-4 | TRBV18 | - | ASSPSAGGNEKLF
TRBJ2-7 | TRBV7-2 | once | ASAVAGTYEQY
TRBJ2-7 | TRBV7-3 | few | ASSLDYSGTQY
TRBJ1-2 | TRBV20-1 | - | SARVSLNGYGYT
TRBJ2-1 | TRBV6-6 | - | ASSNRDRGLCERF
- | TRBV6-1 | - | ASRARIGQTEETQY
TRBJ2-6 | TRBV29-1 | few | SALAGWTGGSGANVLT
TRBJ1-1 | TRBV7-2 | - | ASSLRGAVTEAF
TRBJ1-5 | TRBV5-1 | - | ASSLDGSTYSNQPQH
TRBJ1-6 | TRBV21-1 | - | ASSNPDRGNSPLH
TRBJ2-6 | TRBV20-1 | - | SAIQSSSGANVLT
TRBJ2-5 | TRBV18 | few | ASSPPERGQLGTQY
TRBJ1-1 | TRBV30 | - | AWSYGQATEAF
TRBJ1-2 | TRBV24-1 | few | ATSDSDGQGNGYT
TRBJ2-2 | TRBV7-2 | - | ASSLGSRLRARTGELF
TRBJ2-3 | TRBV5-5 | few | ASSLSDGTDTQY
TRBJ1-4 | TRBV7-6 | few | AKQGRRRKLF
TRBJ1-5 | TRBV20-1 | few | SARAFPPGTANQPQH
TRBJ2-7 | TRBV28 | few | ASSSPGAGTYEQY
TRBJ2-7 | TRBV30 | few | AWRVSTYEQY
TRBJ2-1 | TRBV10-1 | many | ASSEWGGPYNEQF
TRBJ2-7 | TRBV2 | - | ASRKDRSYEQY
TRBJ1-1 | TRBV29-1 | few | SVAHSGGTEAF
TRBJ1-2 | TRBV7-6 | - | ASSPTGGTGGASGYT
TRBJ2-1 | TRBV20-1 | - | SAQSPGQGINNEQF
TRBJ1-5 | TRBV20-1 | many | SATQGTNQPQH
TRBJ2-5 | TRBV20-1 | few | SASMTSGQETQY
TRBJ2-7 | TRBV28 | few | ASSGGSGYEQY
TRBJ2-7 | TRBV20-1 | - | SARDLRPTSGEQY
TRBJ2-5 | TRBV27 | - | ASSVRVQETQY
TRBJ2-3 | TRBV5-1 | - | ASSFDSDTQY
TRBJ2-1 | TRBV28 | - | ASSFSGLARAGGQF
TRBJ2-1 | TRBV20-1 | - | SAIRAYGQF
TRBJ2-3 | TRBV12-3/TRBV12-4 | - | ASSLVTNTDTQY
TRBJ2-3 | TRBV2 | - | ASRALTRTDTQY
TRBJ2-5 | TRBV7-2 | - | ASSRQGYGETQY
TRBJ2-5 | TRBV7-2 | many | ASSFGPTETQY
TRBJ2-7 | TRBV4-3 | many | ASSQASTPPAEQY
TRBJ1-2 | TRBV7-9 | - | ASSSPVGGYT